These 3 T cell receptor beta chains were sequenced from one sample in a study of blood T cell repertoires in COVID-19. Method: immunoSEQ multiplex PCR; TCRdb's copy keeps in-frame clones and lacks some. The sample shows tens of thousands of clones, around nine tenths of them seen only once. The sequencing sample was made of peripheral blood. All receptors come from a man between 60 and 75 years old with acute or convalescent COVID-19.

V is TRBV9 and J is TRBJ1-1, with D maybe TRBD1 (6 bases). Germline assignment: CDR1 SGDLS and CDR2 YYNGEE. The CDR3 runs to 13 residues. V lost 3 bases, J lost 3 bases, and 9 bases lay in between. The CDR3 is CASSAWTDTEAFF. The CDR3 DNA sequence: TGTGCCAGCAGCGCGTGGACAGACACTGAAGCTTTCTTT. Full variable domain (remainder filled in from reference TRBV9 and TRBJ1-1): DSGVTQTPKHLITATGQRVTLRCSPRSGDLSVYWYQQSLDQGLQFLIQYYNGEERAKGNILERFSAQQFPDLHSELNLSSLELGDSALYFCASSAWTDTEAFFGQGTRLTVV.

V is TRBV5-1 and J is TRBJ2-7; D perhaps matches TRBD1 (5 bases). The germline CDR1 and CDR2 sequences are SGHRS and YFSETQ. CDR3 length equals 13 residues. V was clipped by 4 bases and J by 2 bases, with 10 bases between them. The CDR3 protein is CASSEDTPYEQYF. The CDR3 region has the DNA TGCGCCAGCAGCGAGGACACCCCCTACGAGCAGTACTTC.

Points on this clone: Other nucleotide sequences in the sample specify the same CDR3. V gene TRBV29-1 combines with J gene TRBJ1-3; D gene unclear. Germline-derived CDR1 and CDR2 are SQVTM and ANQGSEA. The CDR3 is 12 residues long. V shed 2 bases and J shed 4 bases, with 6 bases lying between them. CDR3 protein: CSVETGGNTIYF. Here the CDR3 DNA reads TGCAGCGTTGAAACGGGAGGAAACACCATATATTTT.